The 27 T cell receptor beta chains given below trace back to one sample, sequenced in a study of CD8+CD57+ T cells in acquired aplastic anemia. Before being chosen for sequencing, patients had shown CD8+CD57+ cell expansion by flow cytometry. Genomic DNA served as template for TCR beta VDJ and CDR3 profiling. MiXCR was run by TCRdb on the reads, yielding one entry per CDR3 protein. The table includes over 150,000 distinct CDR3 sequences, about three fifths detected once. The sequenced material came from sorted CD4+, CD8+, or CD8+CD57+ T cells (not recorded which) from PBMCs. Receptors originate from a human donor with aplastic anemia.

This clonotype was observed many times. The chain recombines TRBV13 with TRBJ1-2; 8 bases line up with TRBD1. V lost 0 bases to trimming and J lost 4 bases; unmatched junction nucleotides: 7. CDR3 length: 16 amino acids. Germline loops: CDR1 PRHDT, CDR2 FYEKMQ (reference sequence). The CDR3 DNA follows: TGTGCCAGCAGCTTAGGCAGGGGGCGCGGGGGCTATGGCTACACCTTC. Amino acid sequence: CASSLGRGRGGYGYTF.

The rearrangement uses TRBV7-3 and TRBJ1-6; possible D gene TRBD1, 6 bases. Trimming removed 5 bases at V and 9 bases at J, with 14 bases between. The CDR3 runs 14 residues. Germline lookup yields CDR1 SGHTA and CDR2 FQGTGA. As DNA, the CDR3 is TGTGCCAGCAGCCGACAGGCCGACGGTTCACCCCTCCACTTT. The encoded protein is CASSRQADGSPLHF. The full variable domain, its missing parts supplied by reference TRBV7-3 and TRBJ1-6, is GAGVSQTPSNKVTEKGKYVELRCDPISGHTALYWYRQSLGQGPEFLIYFQGTGAADDSGLPNDRFFAVRPEGSVSTLKIQRTERGDSAVYLCASSRQADGSPLHFGNGTRLTVT.

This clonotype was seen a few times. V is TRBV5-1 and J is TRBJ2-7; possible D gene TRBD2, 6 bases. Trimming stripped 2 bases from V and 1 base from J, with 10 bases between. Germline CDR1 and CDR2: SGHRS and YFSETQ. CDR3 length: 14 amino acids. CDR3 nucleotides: TGCGCCAGCAGCTTACGGGGGAAGTCCTACGAGCAGTACTTC. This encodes CASSLRGKSYEQYF.

As DNA, the CDR3 is TGTGCCAGCAGCTTACCGGGGAGCTCTGGCTACACCTTC. Translated: CASSLPGSSGYTF. The V call is TRBV7-9, the J call TRBJ1-2; D gene uncertain. The CDR3 covers 13 residues. V was cut by 2 bases and J by 7 bases, with 11 bases left in between. CDR1 is SEHNR, CDR2 FQNEAQ, per germline (reference sequence).

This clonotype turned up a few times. The CDR3 sequence is CASSARPDTYEQYF. In nucleotides, the CDR3 is TGTGCCAGCAGTGCTAGACCGGACACCTACGAGCAGTACTTC. The chain is built from TRBV2 and TRBJ2-7; tentative D call: TRBD1 (5 bases). CDR1 is SNHLY, CDR2 FYNNEI, per germline. V lost 4 bases to trimming and J lost 2 bases, with 12 bases between them. The CDR3 totals 14 residues. The full variable domain, rest sourced from reference TRBV2 and TRBJ2-7, is EPEVTQTPSHQVTQMGQEVILRCVPISNHLYFYWYRQILGQKVEFLVSFYNNEISEKSEIFDDQFSVERPDGSNFTLKIRSTKLEDSAMYFCASSARPDTYEQYFGPGTRLTVT.

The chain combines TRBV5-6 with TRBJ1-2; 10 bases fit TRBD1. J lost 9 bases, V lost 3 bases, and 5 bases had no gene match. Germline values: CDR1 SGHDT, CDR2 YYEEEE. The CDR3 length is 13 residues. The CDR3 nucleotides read TGTGCCAGCAGCTCTCTGGGACAGGGGAGCTACACCTTC. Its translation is CASSSLGQGSYTF.

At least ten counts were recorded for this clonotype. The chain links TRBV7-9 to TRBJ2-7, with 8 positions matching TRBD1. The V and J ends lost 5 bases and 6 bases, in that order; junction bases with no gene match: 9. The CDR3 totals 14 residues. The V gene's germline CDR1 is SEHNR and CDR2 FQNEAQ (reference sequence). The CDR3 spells CASSPTTGDFEQYF. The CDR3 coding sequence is TGTGCCAGCAGCCCGACGACAGGGGATTTCGAGCAGTACTTC. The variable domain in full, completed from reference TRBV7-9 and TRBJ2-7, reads DTGVSQNPRHKITKRGQNVTFRCDPISEHNRLYWYRQTLGQGPEFLTYFQNEAQLEKSRLLSDRFSAERPKGSFSTLEIQRTEQGDSAMYLCASSPTTGDFEQYFGPGTRLTVT.

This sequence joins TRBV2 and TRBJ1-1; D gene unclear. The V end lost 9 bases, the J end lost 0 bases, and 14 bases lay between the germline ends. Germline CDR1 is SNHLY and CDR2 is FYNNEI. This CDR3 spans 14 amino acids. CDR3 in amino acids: CASLYRGMNTEAFF. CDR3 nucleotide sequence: TGTGCCAGTTTGTATCGAGGGATGAACACTGAAGCTTTCTTT.

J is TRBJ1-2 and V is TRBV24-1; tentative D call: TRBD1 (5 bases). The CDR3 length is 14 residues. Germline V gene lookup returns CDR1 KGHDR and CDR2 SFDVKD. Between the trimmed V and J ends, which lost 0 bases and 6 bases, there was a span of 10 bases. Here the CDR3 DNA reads TGTGCCACCAGTGATTTGCTGAGGGGAGATGGCTACACCTTC. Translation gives CATSDLLRGDGYTF.

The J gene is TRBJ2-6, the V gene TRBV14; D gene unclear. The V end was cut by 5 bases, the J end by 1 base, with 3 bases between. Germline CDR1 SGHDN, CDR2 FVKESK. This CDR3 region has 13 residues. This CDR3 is CASSSSGANVLTF. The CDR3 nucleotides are TGTGCCAGCAGCTCATCTGGGGCCAACGTCCTGACTTTC. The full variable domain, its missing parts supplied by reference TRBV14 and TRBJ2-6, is EAGVTQFPSHSVIEKGQTVTLRCDPISGHDNLYWYRRVMGKEIKFLLHFVKESKQDESGMPNNRFLAERTGGTYSTLKVQPAELEDSGVYFCASSSSGANVLTFGAGSRLTVL.

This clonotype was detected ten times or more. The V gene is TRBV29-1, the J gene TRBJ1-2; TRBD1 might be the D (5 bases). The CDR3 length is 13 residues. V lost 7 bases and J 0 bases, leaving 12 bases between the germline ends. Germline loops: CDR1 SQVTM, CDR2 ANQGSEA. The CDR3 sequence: CSAEGVSNYGYTF. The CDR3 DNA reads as TGCAGCGCCGAAGGGGTCTCTAACTATGGCTACACCTTC.

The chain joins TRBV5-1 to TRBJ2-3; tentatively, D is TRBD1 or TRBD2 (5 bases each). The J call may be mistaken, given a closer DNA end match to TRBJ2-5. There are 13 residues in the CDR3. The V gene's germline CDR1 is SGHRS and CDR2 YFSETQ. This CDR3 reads CASSFSGTETQYF. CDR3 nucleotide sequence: TGCGCCAGCAGCTTTTCCGGGACAGAGACCCAGTACTTC.

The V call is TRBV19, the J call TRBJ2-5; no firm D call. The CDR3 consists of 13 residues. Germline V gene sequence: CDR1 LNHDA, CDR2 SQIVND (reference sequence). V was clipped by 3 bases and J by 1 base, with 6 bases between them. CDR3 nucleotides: TGTGCCAGTAGTATTTCGGCCCAAGAGACCCAGTACTTC. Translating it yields CASSISAQETQYF.

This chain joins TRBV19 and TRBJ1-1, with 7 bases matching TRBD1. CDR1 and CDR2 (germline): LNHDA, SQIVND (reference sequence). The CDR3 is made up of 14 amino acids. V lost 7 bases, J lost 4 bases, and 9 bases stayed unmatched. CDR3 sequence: CASKGQGVFTEAFF. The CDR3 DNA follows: TGTGCCAGTAAGGGCCAGGGGGTTTTCACTGAAGCTTTCTTT.

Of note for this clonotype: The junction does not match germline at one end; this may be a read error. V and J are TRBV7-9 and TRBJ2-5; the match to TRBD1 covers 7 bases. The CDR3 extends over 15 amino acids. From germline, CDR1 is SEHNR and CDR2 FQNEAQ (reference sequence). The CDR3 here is CASSSGRVGGETKYF. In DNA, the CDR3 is TGTGCCAGCAGCTCGGGCAGGGTAGGGGGCGAGACCAAGTACTTC.

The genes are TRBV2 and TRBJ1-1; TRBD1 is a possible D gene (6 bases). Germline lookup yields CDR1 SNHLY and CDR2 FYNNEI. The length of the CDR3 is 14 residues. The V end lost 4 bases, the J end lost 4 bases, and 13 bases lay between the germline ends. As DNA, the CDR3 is TGTGCCAGCAGTGTGACAGGCGCGCTCACTGAAGCTTTCTTT. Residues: CASSVTGALTEAFF.

CDR3 loop: CASSQGGDQPQHF. The CDR3 DNA sequence: TGTGCCAGCAGCCAAGGAGGAGATCAGCCCCAGCATTTT. This rearrangement joins TRBV3-1 to TRBJ1-5; no reliable D call. V shed 1 base and J shed 5 bases, with 6 bases lying between them. The V gene's germline CDR1 is LGHDT and CDR2 YNNKEL (reference sequence). The CDR3 runs 13 residues.

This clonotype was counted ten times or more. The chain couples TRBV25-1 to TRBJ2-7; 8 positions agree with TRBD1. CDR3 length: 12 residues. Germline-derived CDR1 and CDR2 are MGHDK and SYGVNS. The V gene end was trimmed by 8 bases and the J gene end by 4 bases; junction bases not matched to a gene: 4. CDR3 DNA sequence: TGTGCCAGCGGACAGGGAAGTTACGAGCAGTACTTC. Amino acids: CASGQGSYEQYF.

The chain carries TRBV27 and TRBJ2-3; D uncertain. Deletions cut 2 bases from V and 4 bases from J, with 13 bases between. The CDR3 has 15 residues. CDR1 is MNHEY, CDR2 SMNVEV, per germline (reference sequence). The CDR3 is CASSLLSEKADTQYF. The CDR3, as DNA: TGTGCCAGCAGTTTACTTTCCGAAAAGGCAGATACGCAGTATTTT.

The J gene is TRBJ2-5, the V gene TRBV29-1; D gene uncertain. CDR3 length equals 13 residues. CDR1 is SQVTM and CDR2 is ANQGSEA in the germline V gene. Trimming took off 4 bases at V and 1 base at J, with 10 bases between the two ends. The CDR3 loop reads CSVVGLTQETQYF. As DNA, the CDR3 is TGCAGCGTTGTAGGGCTAACCCAAGAGACCCAGTACTTC.

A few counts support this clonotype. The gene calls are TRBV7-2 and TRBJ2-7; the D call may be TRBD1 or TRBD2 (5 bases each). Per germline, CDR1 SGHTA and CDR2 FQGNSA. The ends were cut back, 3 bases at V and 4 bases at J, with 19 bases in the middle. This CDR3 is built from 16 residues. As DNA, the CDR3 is TGTGCCAGCAGCTTTACGGGGCTTATGGCACCTTACGAGCAGTACTTC. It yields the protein CASSFTGLMAPYEQYF.

In DNA, the CDR3 is TGTGCCAGCAGCTTAGAGGGCGGGGGCGGGGAGACCCAGTACTTC. Amino acids: CASSLEGGGGETQYF. J is TRBJ2-5 and V is TRBV7-8, with a weak D call TRBD2 (7 bases). The ends were cut back, 1 base at V and 5 bases at J, with 14 bases in the middle. In germline, CDR1 is SGHVS, CDR2 FQNEAQ. The CDR3 is 15 residues long. Full variable domain (rest looked up from reference TRBV7-8 and TRBJ2-5): GAGVSQSPRYKVAKRGQDVALRCDPISGHVSLFWYQQALGQGPEFLTYFQNEAQLDKSGLPSDRFFAERPEGSVSTLKIQRTQQEDSAVYLCASSLEGGGGETQYFGPGTRLLVL.

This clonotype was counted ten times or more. Here the CDR3 DNA reads TGTGCCAGCAGCTTAGAAAGGGACAGGGGGAAGACCCAGTACTTC. This gives the protein CASSLERDRGKTQYF. V gene TRBV7-9 combines with J gene TRBJ2-5, with TRBD1 matching over 11 bases. CDR3 length equals 15 residues. CDR1 and CDR2 from the germline V gene are SEHNR and FQNEAQ (reference sequence). The junction had 4 bases not matched to a gene; V was cut back by 1 base and J by 6 bases.

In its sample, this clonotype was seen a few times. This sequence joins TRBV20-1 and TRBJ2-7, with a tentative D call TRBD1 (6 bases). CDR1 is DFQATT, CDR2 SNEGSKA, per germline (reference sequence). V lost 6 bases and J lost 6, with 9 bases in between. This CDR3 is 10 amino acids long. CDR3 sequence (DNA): TGCAGTGCGACAGGTACCGAGCAGTACTTC. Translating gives CSATGTEQYF.

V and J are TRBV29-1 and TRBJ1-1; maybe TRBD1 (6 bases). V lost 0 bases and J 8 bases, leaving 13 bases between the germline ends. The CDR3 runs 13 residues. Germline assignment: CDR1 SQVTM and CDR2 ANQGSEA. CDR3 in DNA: TGCAGCGTTGAAGATCGGGACAAATTCGAAGCTTTCTTT. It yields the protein CSVEDRDKFEAFF.

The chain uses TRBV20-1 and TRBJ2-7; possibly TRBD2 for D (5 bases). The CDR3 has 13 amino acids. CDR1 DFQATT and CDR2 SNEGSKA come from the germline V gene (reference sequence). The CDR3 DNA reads TGCAGCGCCCCTTTGGCGGGTAGGTACGAGCAGTACTTC. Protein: CSAPLAGRYEQYF.

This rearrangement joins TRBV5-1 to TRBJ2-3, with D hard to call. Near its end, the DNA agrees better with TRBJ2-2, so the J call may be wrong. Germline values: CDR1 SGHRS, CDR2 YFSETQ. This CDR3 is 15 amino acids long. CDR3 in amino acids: CASSLGPVGTGELFF. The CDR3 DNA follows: TGCGCCAGCAGCTTGGGGCCAGTCGGCACCGGGGAGCTGTTTTTT.